A selection of T cell receptor beta chains follows, all from one sample in a study of blood T cell repertoires in COVID-19. Assay: immunoSEQ multiplex PCR; the TCRdb copy retains only in-frame clones and omits some. This sample carries over 300,000 clones, roughly 89% of them seen once, and the ten largest clones take around 6.3%. Sequencing was done on a sample of peripheral blood. The receptors were gathered from a man in his late teens or twenties with active or convalescent COVID-19. Each CDR3 is given with its conserved first and last residue. Each record gives: V gene, D gene, J gene, clone size, CDR3 DNA, CDR3 protein. The D gene is left open where the match is weak. Clone size is not always given. Where it is, it says once, few, many or a class for expanded clones.

>TRBV11-1|TRBD1|TRBJ2-5|NA
TGTGCCAGCAGCCGCCGGACAGGCCCGAAGCAAGAGACCCAGTACTTC
CASSRRTGPKQETQYF
>TRBV5-1|TRBD1|TRBJ2-7|NA
TGCGCCAGCACTACAGGGGGCGGTGAGCAGTACTTC
CASTTGGGEQYF
>TRBV7-9|NA|TRBJ2-7|NA
TGTGCCAGCAGCTTGGAGAGGCAGTACTTC
CASSLERQYF
>TRBV11-2|TRBD1|TRBJ2-2|NA
TGTGCCAGCAGCTTATTTAAGGGGGCTAAAAACACCGGGGAGCTGTTTTTT
CASSLFKGAKNTGELFF
>TRBV24-1|TRBD1|TRBJ1-3|NA
TGTGCCACCAGTGGGACAGGGGGACTTGGAAACACCATATATTTT
CATSGTGGLGNTIYF
>TRBV5-1|NA|TRBJ1-5|NA
TGCGCCAGCAGTTGGACAGTCAATCAGCCCCAGCATTTT
CASSWTVNQPQHF
>TRBV19|NA|TRBJ2-7|NA
TGTGCCACCGTAGGGGTTAGGAACGAGCAGTACTTC
CATVGVRNEQYF
>TRBV6-5|NA|TRBJ1-1|NA
TGTGCCACCCAGACTACGGACGGATTGAACACTGAAGCTTTCTTT
CATQTTDGLNTEAFF
>TRBV28|TRBD2|TRBJ2-7|NA
TGTGCCAGCAGTTTAGAGGTAGCGGGAGCTTTCGGCGAGCAGTACTTC
CASSLEVAGAFGEQYF
>TRBV4-3|NA|TRBJ1-4|once
TGCGCCAGCAGCCAAGTGGGACATTTGACCTCTAATGAAAAACTGTTTTTT
CASSQVGHLTSNEKLFF
>TRBV9|NA|TRBJ2-5|NA
TGTGCCAGCAGCGTAGGGGGGGGCCCAGAGACCCAGTACTTC
CASSVGGGPETQYF
>TRBV11-3|NA|TRBJ2-1|NA
TGTGCCAGCAGCGTTCGAGACGGGGTGGAGCAGTTCTTC
CASSVRDGVEQFF
>TRBV19|NA|TRBJ1-5|few
TGTGCCAGTAGTATAGATCTTAAGGGAGTGAGCAATCAGCCCCAGCATTTT
CASSIDLKGVSNQPQHF
>TRBV19|NA|TRBJ1-6|NA
TGTGCCACGACCGGCCCAGGGCGAGTAAATAATTCACCCCTCCACTTT
CATTGPGRVNNSPLHF
>TRBV18|NA|TRBJ1-1|NA
TGTGCCAGCTCAAGTATGGGTAGAGGGCTGAACACTGAAGCTTTCTTT
CASSSMGRGLNTEAFF
>TRBV19|TRBD1|TRBJ1-4|once
TGTGCCAGTGGATTACCGGGACAGGGGGATGAAAAACTGTTTTTT
CASGLPGQGDEKLFF
>TRBV2|TRBD2|TRBJ2-5|NA
TGTGCCAGCAGTGAAAATAGCGGGGGGGCCCGAGGTGGGACCCAGTACTTC
CASSENSGGARGGTQYF
>TRBV3-1/TRBV3-2|NA|TRBJ1-2|NA
TGTGCCAGCAGCCAAGCGGGCAGGGGCTATGGCTACACCTTC
CASSQAGRGYGYTF